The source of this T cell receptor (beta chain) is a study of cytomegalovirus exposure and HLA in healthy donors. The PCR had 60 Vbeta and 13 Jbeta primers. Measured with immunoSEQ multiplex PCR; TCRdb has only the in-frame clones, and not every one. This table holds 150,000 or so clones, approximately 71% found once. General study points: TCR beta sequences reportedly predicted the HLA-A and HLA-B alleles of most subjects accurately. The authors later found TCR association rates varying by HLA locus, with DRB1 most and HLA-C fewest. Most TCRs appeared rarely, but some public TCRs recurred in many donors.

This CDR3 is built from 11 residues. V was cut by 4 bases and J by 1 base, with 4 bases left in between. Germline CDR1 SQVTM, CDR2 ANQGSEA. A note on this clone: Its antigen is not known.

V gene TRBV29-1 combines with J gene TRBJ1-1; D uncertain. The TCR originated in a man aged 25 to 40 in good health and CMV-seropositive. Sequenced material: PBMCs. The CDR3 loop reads CSVVRNTEAFF. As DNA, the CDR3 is TGCAGCGTTGTGAGGAACACTGAAGCTTTCTTT. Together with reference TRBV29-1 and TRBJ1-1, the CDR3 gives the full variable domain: SAVISQKPSRDICQRGTSLTIQCQVDSQVTMMFWYRQQPGQSLTLIATANQGSEATYESGFVIDKFPISRPNLTFSTLTVSNMSPEDSSIYLCSVVRNTEAFFGQGTRLTVV.